These T cell receptor beta chains were read from a single sample in a study of blood T cell repertoires in COVID-19. TCRdb's copy holds only in-frame clones and misses some; the assay was immunoSEQ multiplex PCR. The table shows about 87,000 clones, with 70% to 90% occurring only once. Sequencing input: peripheral blood. These receptors all stem from a woman of 80 years or more with COVID-19, enrolled during active disease. Each CDR3 is given with its conserved first and last residue. The size entry is marked missing in some rows and otherwise reads once, few, many or a size class.

>TRBV10-3|-|TRBJ1-1
CAISELQGATEAFF
>TRBV18|-|TRBJ2-5
CASSPFFQGVGETQYF
>TRBV5-4|once|TRBJ1-6
CASSLAGNSPLHF
>TRBV13|-|TRBJ2-5
CASSIWTGDGETQYF
>TRBV10-3|-|TRBJ1-1
CTTGQRNTEAFF
>TRBV2|-|TRBJ2-3
CASSESSGVEDTQYF
>TRBV9|-|TRBJ1-2
CASSAQTGDSRGYTF
>TRBV9|many|TRBJ2-1
CASSVYAGGYNEQFF
>TRBV18|-|TRBJ2-2
CASSPGLAAGELFF
>TRBV7-9|-|TRBJ2-7
CASSGTGGEQYF